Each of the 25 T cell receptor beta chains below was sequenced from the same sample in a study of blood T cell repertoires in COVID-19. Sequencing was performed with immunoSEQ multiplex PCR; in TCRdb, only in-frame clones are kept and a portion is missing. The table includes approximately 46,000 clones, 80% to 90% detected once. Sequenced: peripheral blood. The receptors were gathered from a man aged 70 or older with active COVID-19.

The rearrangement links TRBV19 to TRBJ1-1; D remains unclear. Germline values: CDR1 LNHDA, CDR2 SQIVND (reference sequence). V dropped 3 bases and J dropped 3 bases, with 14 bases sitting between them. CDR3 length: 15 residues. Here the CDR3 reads CASSIYRDVYTEAFF. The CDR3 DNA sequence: TGTGCCAGTAGTATCTACAGAGACGTTTACACTGAAGCTTTCTTT.

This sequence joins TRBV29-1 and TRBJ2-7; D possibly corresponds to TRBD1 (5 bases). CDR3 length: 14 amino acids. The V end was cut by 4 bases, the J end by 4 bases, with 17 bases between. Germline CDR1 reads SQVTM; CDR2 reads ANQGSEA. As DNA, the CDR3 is TGCAGCGTTGTAGGTGGGGCGGCGGAGTACGAGCAGTACTTC. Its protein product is CSVVGGAAEYEQYF.

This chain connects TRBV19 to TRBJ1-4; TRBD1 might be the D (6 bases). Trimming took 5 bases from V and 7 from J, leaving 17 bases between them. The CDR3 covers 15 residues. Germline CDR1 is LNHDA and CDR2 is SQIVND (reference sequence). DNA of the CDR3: TGTGCCAGTAGTTTGACTCGGACAGCTGGTGAAAAACTGTTTTTT. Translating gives CASSLTRTAGEKLFF.

CDR3 amino acids: CASSLLPNINTIYF. CDR3 nucleotide sequence: TGCGCCAGCAGCTTGCTTCCCAACATAAACACCATATATTTT. This chain joins TRBV5-1 and TRBJ1-3; D call uncertain. Trimming removed 1 base at V and 6 bases at J, with 11 bases between. The CDR3 contains 14 residues. Germline assignment: CDR1 SGHRS and CDR2 YFSETQ.

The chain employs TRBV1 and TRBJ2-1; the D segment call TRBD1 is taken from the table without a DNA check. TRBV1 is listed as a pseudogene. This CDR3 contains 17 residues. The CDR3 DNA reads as TGCACCAGCAGCCAGGCCCCCAGAAAGGGGCCTTACAATGAGCAGTTCTTC. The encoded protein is CTSSQAPRKGPYNEQFF.

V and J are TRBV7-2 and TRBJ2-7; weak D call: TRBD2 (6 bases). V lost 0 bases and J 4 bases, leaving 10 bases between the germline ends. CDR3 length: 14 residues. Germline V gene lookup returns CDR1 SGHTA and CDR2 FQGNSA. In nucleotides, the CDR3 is TGTGCCAGCAGCTTAGCGGGGGGATCTTACGAGCAGTACTTC. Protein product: CASSLAGGSYEQYF.

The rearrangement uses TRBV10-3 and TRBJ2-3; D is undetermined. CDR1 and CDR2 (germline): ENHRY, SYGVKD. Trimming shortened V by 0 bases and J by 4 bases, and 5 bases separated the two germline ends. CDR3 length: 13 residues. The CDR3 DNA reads TGTGCCATCAGTGAGTCGAACTCAGATACGCAGTATTTT. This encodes CAISESNSDTQYF.

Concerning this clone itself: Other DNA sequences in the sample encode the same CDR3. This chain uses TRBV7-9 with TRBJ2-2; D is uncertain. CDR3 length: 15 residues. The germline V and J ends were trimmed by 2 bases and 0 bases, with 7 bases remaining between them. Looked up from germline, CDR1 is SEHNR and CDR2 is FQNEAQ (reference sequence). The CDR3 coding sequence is TGTGCCAGCAGCTTACGTCAGGCGAACACCGGGGAGCTGTTTTTT. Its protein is CASSLRQANTGELFF.

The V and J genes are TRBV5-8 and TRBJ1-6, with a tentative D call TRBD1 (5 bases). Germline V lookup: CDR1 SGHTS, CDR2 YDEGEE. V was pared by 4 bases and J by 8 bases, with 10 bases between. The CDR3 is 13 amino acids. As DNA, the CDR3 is TGTGCCAGCAGCGGGGGGAGGGATTCACCCCTCCACTTT. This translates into CASSGGRDSPLHF.

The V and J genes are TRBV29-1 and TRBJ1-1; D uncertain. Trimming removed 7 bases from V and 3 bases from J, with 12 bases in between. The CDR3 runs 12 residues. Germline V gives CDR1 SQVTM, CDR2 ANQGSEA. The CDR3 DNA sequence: TGCAGCGCCGATCCGGGTGACACTGAAGCTTTCTTT. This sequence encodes CSADPGDTEAFF. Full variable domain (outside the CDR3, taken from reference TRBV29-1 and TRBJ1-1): SAVISQKPSRDICQRGTSLTIQCQVDSQVTMMFWYRQQPGQSLTLIATANQGSEATYESGFVIDKFPISRPNLTFSTLTVSNMSPEDSSIYLCSADPGDTEAFFGQGTRLTVV.

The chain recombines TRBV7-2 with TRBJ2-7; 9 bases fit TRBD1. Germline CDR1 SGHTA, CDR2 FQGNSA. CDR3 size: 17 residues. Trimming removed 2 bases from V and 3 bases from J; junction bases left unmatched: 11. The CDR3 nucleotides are TGTGCCAGCAGCTTAAGAGTCCCGGGACAGGGCGTCTACGAGCAGTACTTC. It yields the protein CASSLRVPGQGVYEQYF.

CDR3 region: CASSQGTQETQYF. The CDR3 DNA reads TGTGCCAGCAGCCAGGGGACCCAAGAGACCCAGTACTTC. The V and J genes are TRBV7-2 and TRBJ2-5; tentative D call: TRBD1 (6 bases). Germline CDR1 and CDR2: SGHTA and FQGNSA. The CDR3 contains 13 residues. Trimming pared 5 bases from V and 1 base from J, leaving 8 bases between. Full variable domain (remainder filled in from reference TRBV7-2 and TRBJ2-5): GAGVSQSPSNKVTEKGKDVELRCDPISGHTALYWYRQSLGQGLEFLIYFQGNSAPDKSGLPSDRFSAERTGGSVSTLTIQRTQQEDSAVYLCASSQGTQETQYFGPGTRLLVL.

CDR3 DNA sequence: TGTGCCAGTAGTGCGGGGGGAGGCTACACCTTC. Translated: CASSAGGGYTF. This sequence joins TRBV19 and TRBJ1-2; D is perhaps TRBD1 (5 bases). The CDR3 is 11 residues long. Trimming left V 5 bases short and J 8 bases short, with 9 bases between. Germline V lookup: CDR1 LNHDA, CDR2 SQIVND (reference sequence). Drawing the rest from reference TRBV19 and TRBJ1-2, the complete variable domain is DGGITQSPKYLFRKEGQNVTLSCEQNLNHDAMYWYRQDPGQGLRLIYYSQIVNDFQKGDIAEGYSVSREKKESFPLTVTSAQKNPTAFYLCASSAGGGYTFGSGTRLTVV.

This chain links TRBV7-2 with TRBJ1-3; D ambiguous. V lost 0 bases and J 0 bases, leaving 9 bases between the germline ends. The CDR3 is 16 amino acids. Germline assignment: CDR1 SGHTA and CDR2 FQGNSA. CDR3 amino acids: CASSLAGTASGNTIYF. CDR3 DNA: TGTGCCAGCAGCTTAGCTGGCACAGCCTCTGGAAACACCATATATTTT.

The CDR3 here is CASSQTRGETQYF. CDR3 DNA: TGTGCCAGCAGCCAAACTAGGGGGGAGACCCAGTACTTC. This chain uses TRBV3-1 (or the pseudogene TRBV3-2) with TRBJ2-5; D is perhaps TRBD1 (6 bases). The V gene lost 2 bases and the J gene lost 5 bases, with 9 bases spanning the gap. The CDR3 consists of 13 residues. CDR1 and CDR2 (germline): LGHDT, YNNKEL (reference sequence).

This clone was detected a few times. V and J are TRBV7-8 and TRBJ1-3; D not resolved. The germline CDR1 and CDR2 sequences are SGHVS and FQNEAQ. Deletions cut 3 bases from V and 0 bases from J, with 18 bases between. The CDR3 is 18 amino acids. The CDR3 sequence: CASSLAAGAGFSGNTIYF. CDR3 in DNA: TGTGCCAGCAGCTTGGCGGCAGGAGCGGGGTTCTCTGGAAACACCATATATTTT. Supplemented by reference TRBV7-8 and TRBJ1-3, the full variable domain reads GAGVSQSPRYKVAKRGQDVALRCDPISGHVSLFWYQQALGQGPEFLTYFQNEAQLDKSGLPSDRFFAERPEGSVSTLKIQRTQQEDSAVYLCASSLAAGAGFSGNTIYFGEGSWLTVV.

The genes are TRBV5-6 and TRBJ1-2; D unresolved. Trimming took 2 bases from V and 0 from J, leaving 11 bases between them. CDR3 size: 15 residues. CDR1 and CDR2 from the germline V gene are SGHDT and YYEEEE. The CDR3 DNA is TGTGCCAGCAGCTTAAAGCACAGTCCTAACTATGGCTACACCTTC. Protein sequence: CASSLKHSPNYGYTF.

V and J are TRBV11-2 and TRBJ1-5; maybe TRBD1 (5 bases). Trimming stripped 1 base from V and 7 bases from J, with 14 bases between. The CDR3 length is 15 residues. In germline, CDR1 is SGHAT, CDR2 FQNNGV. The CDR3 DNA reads TGTGCCAGCAGCTTAGGAGGGGAGGGAGGACAGCCCCAGCATTTT. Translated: CASSLGGEGGQPQHF.

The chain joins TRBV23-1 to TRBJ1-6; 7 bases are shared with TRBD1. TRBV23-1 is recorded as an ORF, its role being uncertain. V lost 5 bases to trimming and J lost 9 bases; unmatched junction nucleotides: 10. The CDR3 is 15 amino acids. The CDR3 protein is CASSGIIGGVSPLHF. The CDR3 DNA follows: TGCGCCAGCAGTGGTATTATAGGGGGCGTTTCACCCCTCCACTTT.

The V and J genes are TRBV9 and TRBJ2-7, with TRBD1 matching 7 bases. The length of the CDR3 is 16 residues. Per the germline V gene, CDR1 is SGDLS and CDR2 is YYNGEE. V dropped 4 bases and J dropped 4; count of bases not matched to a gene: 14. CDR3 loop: CASSLSPTGDRYEQYF. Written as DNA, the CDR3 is TGTGCCAGCAGCCTCAGCCCCACAGGGGATCGTTACGAGCAGTACTTC.

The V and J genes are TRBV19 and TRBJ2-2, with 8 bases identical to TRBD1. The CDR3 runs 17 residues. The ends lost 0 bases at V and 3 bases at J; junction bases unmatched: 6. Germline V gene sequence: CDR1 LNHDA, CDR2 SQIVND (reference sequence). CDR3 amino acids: CASSIDRAGGHTGELFF. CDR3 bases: TGTGCCAGTAGTATAGATCGAGCAGGGGGCCACACCGGGGAGCTGTTTTTT.

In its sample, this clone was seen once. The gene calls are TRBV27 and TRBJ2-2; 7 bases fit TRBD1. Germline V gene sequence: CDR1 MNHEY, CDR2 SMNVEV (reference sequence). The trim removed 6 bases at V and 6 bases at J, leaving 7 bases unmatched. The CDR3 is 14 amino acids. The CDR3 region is CASSRNRGAGELFF. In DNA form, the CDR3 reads TGTGCCAGCAGCCGTAACAGGGGCGCCGGGGAGCTGTTTTTT.

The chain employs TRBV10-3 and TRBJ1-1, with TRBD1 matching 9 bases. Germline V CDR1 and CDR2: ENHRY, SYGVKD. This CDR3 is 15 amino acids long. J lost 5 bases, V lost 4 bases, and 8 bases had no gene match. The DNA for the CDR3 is TGTGCCATCAGTGGGGGACAGGGAGTGAGAACTGAAGCTTTCTTT. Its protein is CAISGGQGVRTEAFF.

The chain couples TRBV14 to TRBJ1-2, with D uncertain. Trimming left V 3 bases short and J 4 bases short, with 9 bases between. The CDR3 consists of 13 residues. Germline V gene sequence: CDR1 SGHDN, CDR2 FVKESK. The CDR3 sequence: CASSHGLAYGYTF. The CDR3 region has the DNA TGTGCCAGCAGCCACGGACTCGCCTATGGCTACACCTTC.

CDR3: CASSLDSAGHSNQPQHF. The DNA for the CDR3 is TGTGCCAGCAGCTTAGATTCGGCGGGTCATAGCAATCAGCCCCAGCATTTT. This chain uses TRBV7-9 with TRBJ1-5; D uncertain. The CDR3 spans 17 residues. Germline CDR1 is SEHNR and CDR2 is FQNEAQ (reference sequence). Trimming left V 1 base short and J 0 bases short, with 13 bases between.